This record looks at one TCR beta chain sequence and its context. The antigen remains undetermined. Some clones are missing from TCRdb's copy, which holds only in-frame ones; the method was immunoSEQ multiplex PCR. The sample carries about 140,000 clones, 85% to 95% recorded once. The data were taken from a study of cytotoxic CD8 clonotypes in ibrutinib-treated CLL. Study-wide results and caveats: The clonality went up when patients responded to ibrutinib and dropped back toward baseline at progression. Public clonotypes were seen rarely and were contracted or stable on treatment.

This clonotype originated in a human donor with chronic lymphocytic leukemia. This sample comprised PBMCs, obtained after 12 months of ibrutinib treatment.

CDR3 loop: CASQQLRATEAFF. Here the CDR3 DNA reads TGTGCCAGCCAGCAATTGAGGGCCACTGAAGCTTTCTTT. The chain links TRBV6-5 to TRBJ1-1; D uncertain. This CDR3 region has 13 residues. The germline CDR1 and CDR2 sequences are MNHEY and SVGAGI. The V and J ends lost 8 bases and 4 bases respectively, with 14 bases between them.